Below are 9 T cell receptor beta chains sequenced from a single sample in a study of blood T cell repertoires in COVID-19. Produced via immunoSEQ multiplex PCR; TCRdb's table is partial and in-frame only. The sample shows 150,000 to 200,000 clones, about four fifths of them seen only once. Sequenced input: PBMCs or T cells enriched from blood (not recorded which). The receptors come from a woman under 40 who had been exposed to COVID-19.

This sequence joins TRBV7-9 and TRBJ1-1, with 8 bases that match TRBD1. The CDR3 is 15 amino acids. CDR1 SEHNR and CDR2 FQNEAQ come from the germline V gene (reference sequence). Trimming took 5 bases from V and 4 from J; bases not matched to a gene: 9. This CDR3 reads CASSPGQGSGTEAFF. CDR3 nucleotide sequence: TGTGCCAGCAGCCCTGGACAGGGAAGTGGCACTGAAGCTTTCTTT. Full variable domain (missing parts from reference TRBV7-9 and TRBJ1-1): DTGVSQNPRHKITKRGQNVTFRCDPISEHNRLYWYRQTLGQGPEFLTYFQNEAQLEKSRLLSDRFSAERPKGSFSTLEIQRTEQGDSAMYLCASSPGQGSGTEAFFGQGTRLTVV.

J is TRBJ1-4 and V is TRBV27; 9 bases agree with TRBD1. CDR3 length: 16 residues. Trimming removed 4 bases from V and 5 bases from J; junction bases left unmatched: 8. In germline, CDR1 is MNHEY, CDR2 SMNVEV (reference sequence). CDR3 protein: CASSSTGGGRNEKLFF. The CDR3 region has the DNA TGTGCCAGCAGTTCTACAGGGGGCGGGAGGAATGAAAAACTGTTTTTT.

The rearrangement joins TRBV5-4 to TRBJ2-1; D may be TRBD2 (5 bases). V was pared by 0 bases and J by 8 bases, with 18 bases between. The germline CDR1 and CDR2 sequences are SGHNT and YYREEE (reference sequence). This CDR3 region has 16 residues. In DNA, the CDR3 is TGTGCCAGCAGCTTGGATCTAGCCGGACTTGGACATGAGCAGTTCTTC. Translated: CASSLDLAGLGHEQFF.

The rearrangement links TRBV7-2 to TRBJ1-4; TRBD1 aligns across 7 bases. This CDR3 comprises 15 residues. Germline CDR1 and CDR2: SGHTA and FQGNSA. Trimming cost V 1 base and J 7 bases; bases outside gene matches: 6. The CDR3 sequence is CASSLVLQGGEKLFF. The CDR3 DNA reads TGTGCCAGCAGCTTAGTCCTTCAGGGGGGTGAAAAACTGTTTTTT. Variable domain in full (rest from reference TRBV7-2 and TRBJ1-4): GAGVSQSPSNKVTEKGKDVELRCDPISGHTALYWYRQSLGQGLEFLIYFQGNSAPDKSGLPSDRFSAERTGGSVSTLTIQRTQQEDSAVYLCASSLVLQGGEKLFFGSGTQLSVL.

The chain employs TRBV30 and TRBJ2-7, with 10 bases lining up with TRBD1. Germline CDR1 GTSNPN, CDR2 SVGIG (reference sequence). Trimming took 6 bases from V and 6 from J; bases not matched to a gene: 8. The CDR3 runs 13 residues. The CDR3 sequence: CACLRDRGTEQYF. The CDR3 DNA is TGTGCCTGTCTCCGGGACAGGGGTACCGAGCAGTACTTC.

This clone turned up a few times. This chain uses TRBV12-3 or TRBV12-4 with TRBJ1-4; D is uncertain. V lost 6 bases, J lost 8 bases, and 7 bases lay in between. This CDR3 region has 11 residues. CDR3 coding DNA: TGTGCCAGCAGCGATCGGGAAAAACTGTTTTTT. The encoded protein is CASSDREKLFF.

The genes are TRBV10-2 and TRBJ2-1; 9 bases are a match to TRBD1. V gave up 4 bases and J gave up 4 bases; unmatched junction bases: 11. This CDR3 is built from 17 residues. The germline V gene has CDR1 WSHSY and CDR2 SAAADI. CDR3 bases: TGCGCCAGCAGTGTTAGACCGGGACAGGGATGGTACAATGAGCAGTTCTTC. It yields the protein CASSVRPGQGWYNEQFF.

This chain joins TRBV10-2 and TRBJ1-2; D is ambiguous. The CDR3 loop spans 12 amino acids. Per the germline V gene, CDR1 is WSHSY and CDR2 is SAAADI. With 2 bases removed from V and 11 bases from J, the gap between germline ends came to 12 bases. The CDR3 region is CASSEPTGWYTF. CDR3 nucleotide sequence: TGCGCCAGCAGTGAGCCCACCGGGTGGTACACCTTC.

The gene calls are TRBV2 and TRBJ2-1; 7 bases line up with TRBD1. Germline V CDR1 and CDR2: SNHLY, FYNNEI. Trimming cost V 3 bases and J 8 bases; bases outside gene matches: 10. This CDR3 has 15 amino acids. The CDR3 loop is CASSERGQLGHEQFF. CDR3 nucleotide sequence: TGTGCCAGCAGTGAGAGGGGACAGTTAGGGCATGAGCAGTTCTTC.